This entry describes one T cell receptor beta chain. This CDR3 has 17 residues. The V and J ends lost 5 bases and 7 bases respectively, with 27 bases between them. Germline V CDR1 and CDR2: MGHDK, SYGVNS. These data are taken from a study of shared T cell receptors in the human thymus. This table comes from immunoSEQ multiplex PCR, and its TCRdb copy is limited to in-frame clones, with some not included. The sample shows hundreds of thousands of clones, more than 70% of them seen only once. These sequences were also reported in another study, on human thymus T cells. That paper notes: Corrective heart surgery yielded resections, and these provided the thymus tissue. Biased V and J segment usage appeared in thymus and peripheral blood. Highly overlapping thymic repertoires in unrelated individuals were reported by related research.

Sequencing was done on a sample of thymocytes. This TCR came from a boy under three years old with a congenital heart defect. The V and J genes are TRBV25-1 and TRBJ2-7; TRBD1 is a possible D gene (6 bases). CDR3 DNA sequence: TGTGCCAGCAGTAACCCCAGGGGTTGGCTAATTTTTGATGAGCAGTACTTC. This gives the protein CASSNPRGWLIFDEQYF.